The 7 T cell receptor beta chains listed next were all sequenced from one sample in a study of T cells in Graves' hyperthyroidism and ophthalmopathy. Amplification of TCR beta CDR3 regions used RNA as the template. The study used the HTBI primer set for a first-round RT-PCR of the TCR CDR3. TCRdb re-derived calls from the multiplex PCR reads in MiXCR, one entry per CDR3 protein. Among some 490,000 distinct CDR3 sequences listed, approximately 22% were seen once. Sequencing used blood. These receptors came from a woman in her seventies with Graves' ophthalmopathy.

This clonotype was detected many times. The genes are TRBV5-1 and TRBJ2-1; 14 nucleotides line up with TRBD2. V lost 4 bases and J lost 4; bases outside the gene matches: 7. The CDR3 has 17 amino acids. In germline, CDR1 is SGHRS, CDR2 YFSETQ. The DNA of the CDR3 is TGCGCCAGCAGCAGACTGGGACTAGCGGGAGTATACAATGAGCAGTTCTTC. This sequence encodes CASSRLGLAGVYNEQFF.

This clonotype occurred many times. V usage is TRBV12-3 or TRBV12-4 and J usage is TRBJ2-3, with 12 bases lining up with TRBD2. With 0 bases clipped from V and 0 bases from J, the junction kept 7 bases outside the gene matches. CDR3 length equals 19 residues. The CDR3 region has the DNA TGTGCCAGCAGTTTAGCGACTCCTGGACTAGCGGGAAGCACAGATACGCAGTATTTT. Translating it yields CASSLATPGLAGSTDTQYF.

The rearrangement joins TRBV20-1 to TRBJ2-5; 10 nucleotides line up with TRBD2. Trimming at V came to 4 bases and at J to 5 bases, leaving 10 bases not matched to a gene. The length of the CDR3 is 15 residues. Germline V CDR1 and CDR2: DFQATT, SNEGSKA (reference sequence). The CDR3 region has the DNA TGCAGTGCTAATTCGCTAGCGGGAGATGTGGAGACCCAGTACTTC. This gives the protein CSANSLAGDVETQYF.

This chain joins TRBV20-1 and TRBJ1-1; D is perhaps TRBD1 (6 bases). CDR1 DFQATT and CDR2 SNEGSKA come from the germline V gene (reference sequence). This CDR3 has 13 residues. V was cut by 5 bases and J by 1 base, with 11 bases left in between. The CDR3 reads CSAFKTGNTEAFF. The CDR3 bases are TGCAGTGCTTTTAAGACAGGGAACACTGAAGCTTTCTTT.

In this sample, this clonotype turned up a few times. The chain couples TRBV12-3 or TRBV12-4 to TRBJ2-7; 10 nucleotides match TRBD2. After removal of 2 bases from V and 2 bases from J, the junction contained 3 bases not matched to a gene. The CDR3 sequence is 15 residues long. The CDR3 bases are TGTGCCAGCAGTTTAAGCGGGAGGGCACCCTACGAGCAGTACTTC. Amino acid sequence: CASSLSGRAPYEQYF.

This clonotype came up a few times. The J gene is TRBJ1-1, the V gene TRBV6-2 or TRBV6-3, with no clear D. Germline-derived CDR1 and CDR2 are MNHEY and SVGEGT. This CDR3 is built from 13 residues. Between the trimmed V and J ends, which lost 1 base and 3 bases, there was a span of 6 bases. The CDR3 is CASSYFEDTEAFF. The CDR3 DNA reads as TGTGCCAGCAGTTACTTCGAGGACACTGAAGCTTTCTTT.

The chain recombines TRBV27 with TRBJ1-6, with D unclear. The V end lost 4 bases, the J end lost 8 bases, and 15 bases lay between the germline ends. The germline V gene has CDR1 MNHEY and CDR2 SMNVEV (reference sequence). The CDR3 extends over 15 amino acids. The CDR3 coding sequence is TGTGCCAGCAGTTCCGACCAAGCCCGGGATTCACCCCTCCACTTT. Translated, it gives CASSSDQARDSPLHF.